A single sample gave rise to the 30 T cell receptor beta chains below, sequenced in a study of blood T cell repertoires in COVID-19. Sequenced by immunoSEQ multiplex PCR; TCRdb stores in-frame clones only, minus some. In the table there are about 140,000 clones, over 80% of which are singletons. Material: PBMCs or T cells enriched from blood (not recorded which). The receptors were gathered from a man between 60 and 70 years old who had recovered from COVID-19.

The chain links TRBV5-4 to TRBJ2-1; 10 bases line up with TRBD2. CDR1 SGHNT and CDR2 YYREEE come from the germline V gene (reference sequence). Trimming cost V 2 bases and J 7 bases; bases outside gene matches: 6. The CDR3 extends over 15 amino acids. In DNA form, the CDR3 reads TGTGCCAGCAGCTTAACTAGCGGGATTGAGAATGAGCAGTTCTTC. Translated: CASSLTSGIENEQFF.

This clone was counted between two and nine times. This chain connects TRBV19 to TRBJ1-2; TRBD1 matches 7 bases. With V trimmed by 10 bases and J by 4 bases, 6 bases remained unmatched. This CDR3 is 12 amino acids long. Germline CDR1 and CDR2: LNHDA and SQIVND (reference sequence). This CDR3 is CATSNRGYGYTF. The CDR3 coding sequence is TGTGCCACCTCCAACAGGGGCTATGGCTACACCTTC.

The genes are TRBV10-1 and TRBJ2-1; weak D call: TRBD2 (6 bases). This CDR3 spans 15 amino acids. Trimming left V 10 bases short and J 4 bases short, with 20 bases between. Germline loops: CDR1 WNHNN, CDR2 SYGVQD (reference sequence). The CDR3 DNA reads as TGCGCCACCTCCGCCTACGGGGGTCCGTACAATGAGCAGTTCTTC. It codes for CATSAYGGPYNEQFF.

V usage is TRBV19 and J usage is TRBJ2-6; no clear D. Germline V gene lookup returns CDR1 LNHDA and CDR2 SQIVND (reference sequence). There are 16 residues in the CDR3. Trimming stripped 3 bases from V and 0 bases from J, with 9 bases between. CDR3 sequence: CASSISWSSGANVLTF. CDR3 DNA: TGTGCCAGTAGTATTTCGTGGAGCTCTGGGGCCAACGTCCTGACTTTC.

The J gene is TRBJ1-4, the V gene TRBV5-1, with 9 bases that match TRBD1. Germline loops: CDR1 SGHRS, CDR2 YFSETQ. CDR3 length: 15 amino acids. V gave up 5 bases and J gave up 0 bases; unmatched junction bases: 2. CDR3 loop: CASRRTGATNEKLFF. Here the CDR3 DNA reads TGCGCCAGCAGGCGGACAGGGGCAACTAATGAAAAACTGTTTTTT.

The chain links TRBV10-3 to TRBJ2-7; D may be TRBD1 (6 bases). The CDR3 extends over 12 amino acids. Trimming took 10 bases from V and 2 from J, leaving 12 bases between them. Germline V gene lookup returns CDR1 ENHRY and CDR2 SYGVKD. CDR3 residues: CATQGGTYEQYF. The CDR3 DNA sequence: TGTGCCACCCAAGGGGGAACCTACGAGCAGTACTTC.

V and J are TRBV19 and TRBJ2-5, with D perhaps matching TRBD2 (5 bases). Trimming took 5 bases from V and 5 from J, leaving 12 bases between them. The V gene's germline CDR1 is LNHDA and CDR2 SQIVND (reference sequence). The CDR3 length is 13 residues. Here the CDR3 DNA reads TGTGCCAGTAGTCTGGCTAGCTGGGAGACCCAGTACTTC. It codes for CASSLASWETQYF.

The rearrangement uses TRBV4-1 and TRBJ2-6; 11 positions agree with TRBD1. The J segment lost 4 bases and the V segment lost 2 bases, leaving 7 bases of the junction unmatched. Germline V gene lookup returns CDR1 MGHRA and CDR2 YSYEKL. CDR3 size: 18 residues. CDR3 DNA sequence: TGCGCCAGCAGCCAACAAGGACAGGGGGCTAGAGGGGCCAACGTCCTGACTTTC. The encoded protein is CASSQQGQGARGANVLTF.

J is TRBJ2-1 and V is TRBV6-5, with D perhaps matching TRBD2 (5 bases). Germline V gene data show CDR1 as MNHEY and CDR2 as SVGAGI. V dropped 8 bases and J dropped 0 bases, with 11 bases sitting between them. The CDR3 is 14 amino acids. The chain's CDR3 is CASSRGSSYNEQFF. For the CDR3, the DNA is TGTGCCAGCTCAAGAGGGAGCTCCTACAATGAGCAGTTCTTC.

The rearrangement links TRBV25-1 to TRBJ1-1; weak D call: TRBD1 (5 bases). CDR1 and CDR2 from the germline V gene are MGHDK and SYGVNS. This CDR3 has 14 amino acids. V lost 6 bases and J 2 bases, leaving 13 bases between the germline ends. The CDR3 reads CASSPAGLNTEAFF. The DNA for the CDR3 is TGTGCCAGCAGCCCAGCGGGGCTAAACACTGAAGCTTTCTTT.

The chain has TRBV5-3 and TRBJ2-7; D remains ambiguous. TRBV5-3 qualifies as an ORF whose function is uncertain. The CDR3 contains 15 residues. Deletions cut 0 bases from V and 6 bases from J, with 16 bases between. Here the CDR3 DNA reads TGTGCCAGAAGCTTGGACGTGGTACTCATTGCCGAGCAGTACTTC. Its protein product is CARSLDVVLIAEQYF.

This clone was picked up a small number of times. This chain links TRBV5-1 with TRBJ1-6; D not certain. CDR3 length: 15 residues. CDR1 is SGHRS and CDR2 is YFSETQ in the germline V gene. The V end lost 0 bases, the J end lost 8 bases, and 12 bases lay between the germline ends. Written as DNA, the CDR3 is TGCGCCAGCAGCTTGGAGGCAGGCACGTATTCACCCCTCCACTTT. Amino acid sequence: CASSLEAGTYSPLHF.

The chain employs TRBV10-1 and TRBJ2-2; TRBD2 matches at 9 bases. The CDR3 is 14 residues long. Germline CDR1 is WNHNN and CDR2 is SYGVQD (reference sequence). The junction had 6 bases not matched to a gene; V was cut back by 6 bases and J by 7 bases. CDR3 protein: CASSAGTSSGELFF. Here the CDR3 DNA reads TGCGCCAGCAGCGCCGGGACTAGCAGCGGGGAGCTGTTTTTT.

The chain couples TRBV28 to TRBJ2-3; TRBD2 agrees at 8 bases. V lost 5 bases to trimming and J lost 2 bases; unmatched junction nucleotides: 9. CDR1 and CDR2 (germline): MDHEN, SYDVKM. The CDR3 has 16 residues. CDR3 protein: CASSLSGGVYTDTQYF. DNA of the CDR3: TGTGCCAGCAGTCTCTCGGGGGGGGTCTACACAGATACGCAGTATTTT.

V and J are TRBV5-6 and TRBJ2-7; possible D gene TRBD1, 5 bases. CDR3 length: 14 residues. The ends were cut back, 0 bases at V and 4 bases at J, with 11 bases in the middle. Looked up from germline, CDR1 is SGHDT and CDR2 is YYEEEE. CDR3 sequence reads: CASSLGGHGYEQYF. The CDR3, as DNA: TGTGCCAGCAGCTTGGGGGGCCACGGTTACGAGCAGTACTTC.

The genes are TRBV6-5 and TRBJ1-1; 12 bases map to TRBD1. V was pared by 7 bases and J by 1 base, with 4 bases of the junction left unmatched. The germline V gene has CDR1 MNHEY and CDR2 SVGAGI. This CDR3 region has 15 residues. CDR3 amino acids: CASNPGQGANTEAFF. The CDR3 DNA reads TGTGCCAGCAATCCGGGACAGGGGGCGAACACTGAAGCTTTCTTT.

This chain links TRBV30 with TRBJ2-1, with D possibly matching TRBD1 (5 bases). Trimming left V 4 bases short and J 9 bases short, with 22 bases between. Germline V CDR1 and CDR2: GTSNPN, SVGIG (reference sequence). This CDR3 comprises 15 residues. CDR3 residues: CAWKEAARAGGEQFF. The CDR3 DNA reads TGTGCCTGGAAAGAGGCGGCCAGGGCCGGCGGTGAGCAGTTCTTC.

The chain links TRBV12-3 or TRBV12-4 to TRBJ1-1; possible D gene TRBD1, 6 bases. Trimming shortened V by 6 bases and J by 2 bases, and 10 bases separated the two germline ends. This CDR3 is 13 amino acids long. In nucleotides, the CDR3 is TGTGCCAGCAGCCTGGACAGCAACACTGAAGCTTTCTTT. Translation: CASSLDSNTEAFF.

The CDR3 loop is CASSPGQGSGNTIYF. CDR3 sequence (DNA): TGTGCCAGCTCACCAGGACAGGGATCTGGAAACACCATATATTTT. The V gene is TRBV18, the J gene TRBJ1-3, with 8 bases matching TRBD1. Trimming removed 2 bases from V and 1 base from J; junction bases left unmatched: 1. CDR3 length: 15 residues. Germline CDR1 and CDR2: KGHSH and LQKENI.

The chain is built from TRBV19 and TRBJ2-7; possible D gene TRBD1, 5 bases. Germline V CDR1 and CDR2: LNHDA, SQIVND (reference sequence). V was pared by 3 bases and J by 7 bases, with 16 bases between. CDR3 size: 14 residues. Written as DNA, the CDR3 is TGTGCCAGTAGTATTAGAAGGGGATTTGGGGAGCAGTACTTC. Amino acids: CASSIRRGFGEQYF.

The chain joins TRBV10-2 to TRBJ1-1, with D uncertain. This CDR3 is built from 13 residues. In germline, CDR1 is WSHSY, CDR2 SAAADI. V lost 8 bases to trimming and J lost 5 bases, with 15 bases between them. The CDR3 DNA reads as TGCGCCAGCCTTGACGCCGGGAATACTGAAGCTTTCTTT. Protein: CASLDAGNTEAFF.

This sequence joins TRBV5-4 and TRBJ2-2, with 9 bases identical to TRBD2. V lost 5 bases to trimming and J lost 2 bases; unmatched junction nucleotides: 4. This CDR3 is built from 15 residues. The germline CDR1 and CDR2 sequences are SGHNT and YYREEE (reference sequence). The CDR3 loop is CASRAGGRNTGELFF. Here the CDR3 DNA reads TGTGCCAGCAGGGCGGGGGGGCGAAACACCGGGGAGCTGTTTTTT. Together with reference TRBV5-4 and TRBJ2-2, the CDR3 gives the full variable domain: ETGVTQSPTHLIKTRGQQVTLRCSSQSGHNTVSWYQQALGQGPQFIFQYYREEENGRGNFPPRFSGLQFPNYSSELNVNALELDDSALYLCASRAGGRNTGELFFGEGSRLTVL.

This chain joins TRBV9 and TRBJ2-2; D is perhaps TRBD2 (6 bases). Germline loops: CDR1 SGDLS, CDR2 YYNGEE. Trimming left V 0 bases short and J 3 bases short, with 12 bases between. The CDR3 length is 16 residues. In DNA, the CDR3 is TGTGCCAGCAGCGTAGAGTCGGGAGAATACACCGGGGAGCTGTTTTTT. It is translated as CASSVESGEYTGELFF.

This rearrangement joins TRBV14 to TRBJ1-2; D is ambiguous. CDR1 and CDR2 (germline): SGHDN, FVKESK. V shed 0 bases and J shed 5 bases, with 13 bases lying between them. The CDR3 sequence is 15 residues long. The CDR3 reads CASSQDLQPLYGYTF. The DNA for the CDR3 is TGTGCCAGCAGCCAAGACTTACAGCCGCTTTATGGCTACACCTTC. Together with reference TRBV14 and TRBJ1-2, the CDR3 gives the full variable domain: EAGVTQFPSHSVIEKGQTVTLRCDPISGHDNLYWYRRVMGKEIKFLLHFVKESKQDESGMPNNRFLAERTGGTYSTLKVQPAELEDSGVYFCASSQDLQPLYGYTFGSGTRLTVV.

The gene calls are TRBV2 and TRBJ2-6; D uncertain. From germline, CDR1 is SNHLY and CDR2 FYNNEI. The CDR3 is 12 residues long. V lost 9 bases, J lost 4 bases, and 7 bases lay in between. The CDR3 region has the DNA TGTGCCAGTGCCCAGGGGGCCAACGTCCTGACTTTC. Amino acid sequence: CASAQGANVLTF.

V gene TRBV6-4 combines with J gene TRBJ2-5, with 9 nucleotides matching TRBD1. Germline V gives CDR1 MRHNA, CDR2 SNTAGT. The CDR3 runs 14 residues. Unmatched junction bases numbered 3, after V lost 3 bases and J lost 4 bases. CDR3 amino acids: CASSETGGGETQYF. The CDR3 DNA reads TGTGCCAGCAGTGAAACAGGGGGCGGAGAGACCCAGTACTTC.

V is TRBV5-4 and J is TRBJ2-7; maybe TRBD2 (5 bases). Germline V gene lookup returns CDR1 SGHNT and CDR2 YYREEE (reference sequence). V lost 3 bases, J lost 7 bases, and 17 bases lay in between. The CDR3 is 14 residues long. The CDR3 DNA reads as TGTGCCAGCAGCTCCTTAGGTCTACCGGGAGAGCAGTACTTC. Its protein product is CASSSLGLPGEQYF.

J is TRBJ2-7 and V is TRBV5-1, with D possibly TRBD1 on 6 matching bases. V lost 4 bases and J 4 bases, leaving 18 bases between the germline ends. Germline assignment: CDR1 SGHRS and CDR2 YFSETQ. The CDR3 has 15 amino acids. The CDR3 region has the DNA TGCGCCAGCAGCGCAGGACAGTCTGGAGCTTACGAGCAGTACTTC. Its protein is CASSAGQSGAYEQYF.

V and J are TRBV6-5 and TRBJ1-5; a possible D gene is TRBD1 (6 bases). The CDR3 is 15 amino acids. From germline, CDR1 is MNHEY and CDR2 SVGAGI. V was shortened by 4 bases and J by 5 bases, with 15 bases between the two germline ends. In DNA form, the CDR3 reads TGTGCCAGCAGTTTCACAGGGAATGGAGATCAGCCCCAGCATTTT. Translation: CASSFTGNGDQPQHF.

The chain joins TRBV7-3 to TRBJ2-6, with D perhaps matching TRBD1 (6 bases). Germline CDR1 is SGHTA and CDR2 is FQGTGA. The CDR3 runs 17 residues. Deletions cut 5 bases from V and 1 base from J, with 15 bases between. CDR3 loop: CASSRSRGWSGANVLTF. DNA for the CDR3: TGTGCCAGCAGCCGGTCTAGGGGGTGGTCTGGGGCCAACGTCCTGACTTTC.